This TCR beta chain was recovered during a study of blood T cell repertoires in COVID-19. Study-level background: From the United States, Italy and Spain came samples of acute and convalescent COVID-19. The analysed material was cDNA or gDNA that came from T cells, B-cell-depleted T cells, or PBMCs.

This CDR3 spans 17 amino acids. V dropped 2 bases and J dropped 13; count of bases not matched to a gene: 14. The V gene's germline CDR1 is LGHNT and CDR2 FRNRAP. Per the authors' pipeline: How many nucleated cells were present was estimated from reference gene primer amplification. TCRdb keeps only in-frame clones here, not all; method: immunoSEQ multiplex PCR. For V, J and clone size, that table is used; D and trimming come from the DNA. The table has 380,000 or so clones, 89% seen once. Sample: peripheral blood. The chain carries TRBV12-5 and TRBJ2-1, with 13 bases that match TRBD2. The TCR sequence derives from a man aged 35-49 years with acute or convalescent COVID-19. Written as DNA, the CDR3 is TGTGCTAGTGGTTTGCCCACCCAGACTAGCGGGAGGCGGGGACAGTTCTTC. It translates to CASGLPTQTSGRRGQFF.